The 3 T cell receptor beta chains below come from one sample, sequenced in a study of prognosis after radiotherapy for stage I lung cancer. TCR beta CDR3 was amplified from genomic DNA by two-round multiplex PCR. Primers specific to each TRBV and TRBJ gene drove first-round PCR. TCRdb re-derived calls from the multiplex PCR reads in MiXCR, one entry per CDR3 protein. The data contain about 51,000 distinct CDR3 sequences, around a third of them singletons. The source material was PBMCs, sampled before or after stereotactic body radiation therapy (not recorded which). These receptors were obtained from a donor aged 50 or older with non-small cell lung cancer.

This clonotype came up many times. V is TRBV20-1 and J is TRBJ2-7; D ambiguous. The CDR3 runs to 17 residues. Germline V CDR1 and CDR2: DFQATT, SNEGSKA (reference sequence). Deletions cut 0 bases from V and 4 bases from J, with 22 bases between. CDR3 sequence (DNA): TGCAGTGCTAGAGAATCTTTGAAGCCCTCTTGGGGATACGAGCAGTACTTC. Amino acid sequence: CSARESLKPSWGYEQYF.

V gene TRBV27 combines with J gene TRBJ1-6; D not certain. Per germline, CDR1 MNHEY and CDR2 SMNVEV (reference sequence). The ends were cut back, 3 bases at V and 0 bases at J, with 6 bases in the middle. The CDR3 is made up of 15 amino acids. CDR3 region: CASSFQSSYNSPLHF. The CDR3 bases are TGTGCCAGCAGTTTTCAGAGCTCCTATAATTCACCCCTCCACTTT.

The sample holds many counts of this clonotype. In nucleotides, the CDR3 is TGTGCCAGCACCGCGGGGGACAGGGGCAATCAGCCCCAGCATTTT. Residues: CASTAGDRGNQPQHF. The J gene is TRBJ1-5, the V gene TRBV6-1, with 9 bases that match TRBD1. This CDR3 is 15 amino acids long. Trimming at V came to 7 bases and at J to 2 bases, leaving 6 bases not matched to a gene. Germline lookup yields CDR1 MNHNS and CDR2 SASEGT.